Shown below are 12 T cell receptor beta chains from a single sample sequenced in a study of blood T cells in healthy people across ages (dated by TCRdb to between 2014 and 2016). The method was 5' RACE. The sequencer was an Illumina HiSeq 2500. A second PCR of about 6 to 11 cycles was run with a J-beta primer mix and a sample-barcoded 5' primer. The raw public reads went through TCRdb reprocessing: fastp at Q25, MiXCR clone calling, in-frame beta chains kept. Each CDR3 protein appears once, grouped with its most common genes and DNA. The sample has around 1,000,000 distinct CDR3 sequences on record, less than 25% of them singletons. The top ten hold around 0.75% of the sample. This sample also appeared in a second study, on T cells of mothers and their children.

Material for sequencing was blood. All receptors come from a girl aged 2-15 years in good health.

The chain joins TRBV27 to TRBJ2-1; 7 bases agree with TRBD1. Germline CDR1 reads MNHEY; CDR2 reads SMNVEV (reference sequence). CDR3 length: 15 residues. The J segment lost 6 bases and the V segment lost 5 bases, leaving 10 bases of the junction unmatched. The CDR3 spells CASSTPRQGSNEQFF. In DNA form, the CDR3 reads TGTGCCAGCAGTACACCAAGACAGGGTAGCAATGAGCAGTTCTTC.

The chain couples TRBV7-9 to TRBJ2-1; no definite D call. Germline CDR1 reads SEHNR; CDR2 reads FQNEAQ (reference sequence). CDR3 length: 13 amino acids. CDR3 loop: CAILGPVVGEQFF. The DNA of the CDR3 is TGTGCTATATTAGGCCCCGTAGTTGGTGAGCAGTTCTTC.

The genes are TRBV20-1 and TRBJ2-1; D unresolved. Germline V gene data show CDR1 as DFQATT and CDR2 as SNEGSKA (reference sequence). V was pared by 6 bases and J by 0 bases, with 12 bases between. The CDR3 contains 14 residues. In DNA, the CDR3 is TGCAGTGCGGAGCCTTCGGACTCCTACAATGAGCAGTTCTTC. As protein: CSAEPSDSYNEQFF.

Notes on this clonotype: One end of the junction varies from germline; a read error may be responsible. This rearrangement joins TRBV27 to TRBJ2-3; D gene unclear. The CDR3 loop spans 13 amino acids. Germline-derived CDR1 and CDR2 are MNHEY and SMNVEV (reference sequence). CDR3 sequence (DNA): TGTGCCAACAGTTTATCAAGACCAGATACGCAGTATTTT. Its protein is CANSLSRPDTQYF.

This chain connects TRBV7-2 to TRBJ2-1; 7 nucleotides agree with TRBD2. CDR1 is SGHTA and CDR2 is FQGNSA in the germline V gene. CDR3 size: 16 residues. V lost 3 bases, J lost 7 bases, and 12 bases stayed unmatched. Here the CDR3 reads CASSFKRDRGRNEQFF. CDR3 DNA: TGTGCCAGCAGCTTCAAGCGGGATAGAGGAAGGAATGAGCAGTTCTTC.

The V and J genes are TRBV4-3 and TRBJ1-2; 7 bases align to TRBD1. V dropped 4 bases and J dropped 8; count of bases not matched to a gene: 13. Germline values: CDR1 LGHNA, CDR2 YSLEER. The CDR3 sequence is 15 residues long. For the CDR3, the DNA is TGCGCCAGCAGCCGTCGCAAGGGGGCAGTCGGGGGCTACACCTTC. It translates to CASSRRKGAVGGYTF.

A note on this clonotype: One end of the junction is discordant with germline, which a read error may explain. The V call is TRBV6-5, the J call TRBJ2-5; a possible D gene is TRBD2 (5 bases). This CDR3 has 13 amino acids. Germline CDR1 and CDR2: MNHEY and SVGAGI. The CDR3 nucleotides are TGTGCCCGCAGTTACAGAGGGTCTCGGACCCAGTACTTC. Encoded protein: CARSYRGSRTQYF.

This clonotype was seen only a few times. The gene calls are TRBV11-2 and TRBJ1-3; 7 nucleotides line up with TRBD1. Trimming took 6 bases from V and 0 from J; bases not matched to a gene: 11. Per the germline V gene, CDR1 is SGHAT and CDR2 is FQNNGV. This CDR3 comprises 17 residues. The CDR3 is CASSPFTGASSGNTIYF. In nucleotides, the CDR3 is TGTGCCAGCAGTCCATTCACAGGGGCGAGCTCTGGAAACACCATATATTTT. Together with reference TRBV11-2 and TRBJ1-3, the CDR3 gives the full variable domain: EAGVAQSPRYKIIEKRQSVAFWCNPISGHATLYWYQQILGQGPKLLIQFQNNGVVDDSQLPKDRFSAERLKGVDSTLKIQPAKLEDSAVYLCASSPFTGASSGNTIYFGEGSWLTVV.

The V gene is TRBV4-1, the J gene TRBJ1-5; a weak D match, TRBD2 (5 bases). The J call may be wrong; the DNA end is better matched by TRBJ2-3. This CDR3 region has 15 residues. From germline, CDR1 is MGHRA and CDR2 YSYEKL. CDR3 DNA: TGCGCCAGCAGCCAAGGCCCCTCTAGCAATCAGCCCCAGTATTTT. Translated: CASSQGPSSNQPQYF.

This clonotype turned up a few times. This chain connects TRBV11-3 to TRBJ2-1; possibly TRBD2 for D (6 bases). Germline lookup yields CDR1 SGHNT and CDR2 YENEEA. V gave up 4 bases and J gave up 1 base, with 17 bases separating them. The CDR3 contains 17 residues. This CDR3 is CASSSHLLGGSYNEQFF. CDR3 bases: TGTGCCAGCAGCTCCCATTTACTCGGAGGGTCCTACAATGAGCAGTTCTTC.

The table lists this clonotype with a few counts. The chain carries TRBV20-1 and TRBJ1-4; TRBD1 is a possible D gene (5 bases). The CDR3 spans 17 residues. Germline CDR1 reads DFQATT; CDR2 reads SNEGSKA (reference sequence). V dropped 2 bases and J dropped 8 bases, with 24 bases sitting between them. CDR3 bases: TGCAGTGCTAGACCTCAGAACCGGGACCCCCGAGGAGAAAAACTGTTTTTT. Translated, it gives CSARPQNRDPRGEKLFF.

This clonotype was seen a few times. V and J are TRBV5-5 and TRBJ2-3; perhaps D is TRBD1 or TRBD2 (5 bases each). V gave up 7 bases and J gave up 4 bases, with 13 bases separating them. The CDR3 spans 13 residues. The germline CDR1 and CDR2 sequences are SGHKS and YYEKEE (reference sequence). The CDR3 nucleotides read TGTGCCAGCTGGGACCTCCGCGCAGATACGCAGTATTTT. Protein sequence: CASWDLRADTQYF.